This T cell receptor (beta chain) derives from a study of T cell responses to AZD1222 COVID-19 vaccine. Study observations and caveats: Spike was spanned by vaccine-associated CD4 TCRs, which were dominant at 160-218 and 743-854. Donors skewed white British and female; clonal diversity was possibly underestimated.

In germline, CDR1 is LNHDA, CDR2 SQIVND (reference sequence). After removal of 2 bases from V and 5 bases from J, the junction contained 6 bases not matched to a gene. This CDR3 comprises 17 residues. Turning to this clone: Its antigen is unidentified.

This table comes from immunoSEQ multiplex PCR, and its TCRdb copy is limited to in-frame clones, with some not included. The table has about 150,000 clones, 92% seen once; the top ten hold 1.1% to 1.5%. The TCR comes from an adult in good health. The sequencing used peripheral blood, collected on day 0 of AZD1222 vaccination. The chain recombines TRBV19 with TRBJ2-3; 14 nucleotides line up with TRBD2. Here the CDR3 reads CASSISGTSGGVDTQYF. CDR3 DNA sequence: TGTGCCAGTAGTATAAGTGGGACTAGCGGGGGTGTAGATACGCAGTATTTT.